This entry features one T cell receptor beta chain sequence. The sample comes from a study of shared clonotypes between healthy human individuals. The CDR3 has 14 residues. V was trimmed by 3 bases and J by 5 bases, leaving 11 bases between them. The germline gives CDR1 LNHDA, CDR2 SQIVND (reference sequence). The table came from immunoSEQ multiplex PCR; TCRdb's copy has only in-frame clones and leaves some out. The sample includes roughly 1,500,000 clones, 95% to 99% of them seen just once. The origin of this receptor is a man younger than 45 in good health. The sample consisted of naive CD4+ T cells sorted from blood. The subset denotes: CD45RA+ positively selected. The chain uses TRBV19 and TRBJ1-5; no definite D call. The CDR3 DNA reads as TGTGCCAGTAGTATCACTGGTTTCGATCAGCCCCAGCATTTT. Protein: CASSITGFDQPQHF. Based on the CDR3 plus reference TRBV19 and TRBJ1-5, the full variable domain is DGGITQSPKYLFRKEGQNVTLSCEQNLNHDAMYWYRQDPGQGLRLIYYSQIVNDFQKGDIAEGYSVSREKKESFPLTVTSAQKNPTAFYLCASSITGFDQPQHFGDGTRLSIL.